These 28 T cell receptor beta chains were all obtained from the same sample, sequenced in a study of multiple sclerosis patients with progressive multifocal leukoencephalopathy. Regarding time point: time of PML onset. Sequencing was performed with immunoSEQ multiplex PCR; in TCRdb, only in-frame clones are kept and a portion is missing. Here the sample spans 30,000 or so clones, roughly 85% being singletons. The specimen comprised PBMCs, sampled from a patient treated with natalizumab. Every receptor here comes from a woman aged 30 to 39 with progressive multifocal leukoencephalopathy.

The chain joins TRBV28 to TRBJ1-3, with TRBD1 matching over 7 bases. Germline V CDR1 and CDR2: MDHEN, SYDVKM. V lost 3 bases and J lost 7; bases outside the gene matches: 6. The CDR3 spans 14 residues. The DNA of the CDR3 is TGTGCCAGCAGTTTTCAGGGGGTTGGGAACACCATATATTTT. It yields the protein CASSFQGVGNTIYF.

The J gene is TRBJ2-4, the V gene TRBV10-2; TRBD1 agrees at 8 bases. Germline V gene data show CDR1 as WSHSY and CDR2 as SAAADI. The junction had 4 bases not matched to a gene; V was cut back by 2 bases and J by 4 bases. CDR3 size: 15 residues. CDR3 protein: CASSEGGQGKNIQYF. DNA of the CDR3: TGCGCCAGCAGTGAGGGCGGACAGGGTAAAAACATTCAGTACTTC.

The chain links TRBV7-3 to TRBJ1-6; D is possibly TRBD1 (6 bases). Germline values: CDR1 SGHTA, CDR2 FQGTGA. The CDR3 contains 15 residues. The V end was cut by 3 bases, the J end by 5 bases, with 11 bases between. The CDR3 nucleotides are TGTGCCAGCAGCTTTGGGGGCGGCGATAATTCACCCCTCCACTTT. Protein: CASSFGGGDNSPLHF.

CDR3 DNA sequence: TGTGCCAGCAGGGAGACACCCACCGGGGAGCTGTTTTTT. It yields the protein CASRETPTGELFF. The chain has TRBV2 and TRBJ2-2; D unclear. The V and J ends lost 6 bases and 4 bases respectively, with 9 bases between them. The CDR3 runs to 13 residues. Germline loops: CDR1 SNHLY, CDR2 FYNNEI.

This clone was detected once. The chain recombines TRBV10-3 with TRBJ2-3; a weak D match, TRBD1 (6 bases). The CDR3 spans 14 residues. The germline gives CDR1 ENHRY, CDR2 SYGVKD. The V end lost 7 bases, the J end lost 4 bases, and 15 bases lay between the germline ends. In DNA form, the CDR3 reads TGTGCCATCAATCACGAGCAGGGGTCAGATACGCAGTATTTT. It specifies CAINHEQGSDTQYF.

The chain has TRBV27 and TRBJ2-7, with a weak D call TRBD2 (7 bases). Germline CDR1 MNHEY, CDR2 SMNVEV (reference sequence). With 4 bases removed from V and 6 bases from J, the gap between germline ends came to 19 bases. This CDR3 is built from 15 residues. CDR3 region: CASSSPRGAASEQYF. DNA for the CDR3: TGTGCCAGCAGTTCCCCCCGGGGGGCGGCAAGCGAGCAGTACTTC.

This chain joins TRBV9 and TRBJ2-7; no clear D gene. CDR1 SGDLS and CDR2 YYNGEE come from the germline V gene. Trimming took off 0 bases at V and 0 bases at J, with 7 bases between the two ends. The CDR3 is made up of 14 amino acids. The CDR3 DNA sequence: TGTGCCAGCAGCGTAGGAACGGTCTCCTACGAGCAGTACTTC. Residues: CASSVGTVSYEQYF.

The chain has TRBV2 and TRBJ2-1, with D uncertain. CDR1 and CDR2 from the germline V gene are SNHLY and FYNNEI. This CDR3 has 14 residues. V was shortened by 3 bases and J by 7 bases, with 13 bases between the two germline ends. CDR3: CASSDGRARNEQFF. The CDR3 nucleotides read TGTGCCAGCAGTGATGGAAGGGCCCGGAATGAGCAGTTCTTC.

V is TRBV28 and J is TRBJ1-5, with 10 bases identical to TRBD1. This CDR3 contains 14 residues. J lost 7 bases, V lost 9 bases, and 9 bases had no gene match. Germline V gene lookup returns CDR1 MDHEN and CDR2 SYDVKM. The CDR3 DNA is TGTGCCAGTAAGAGACAGGGGGCGACGCAGCCCCAGCATTTT. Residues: CASKRQGATQPQHF.

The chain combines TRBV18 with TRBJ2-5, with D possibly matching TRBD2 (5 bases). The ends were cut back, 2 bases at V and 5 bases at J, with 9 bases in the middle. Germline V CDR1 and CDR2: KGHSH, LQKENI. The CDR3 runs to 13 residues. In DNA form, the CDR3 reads TGTGCCAGCTCACCAGGACTCCTTGAGACCCAGTACTTC. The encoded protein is CASSPGLLETQYF.

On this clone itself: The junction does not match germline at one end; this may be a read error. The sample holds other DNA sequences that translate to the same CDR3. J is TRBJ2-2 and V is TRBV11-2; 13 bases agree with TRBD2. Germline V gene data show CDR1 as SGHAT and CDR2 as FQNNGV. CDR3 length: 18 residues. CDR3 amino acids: CASSPRTSGGPPTGELFF. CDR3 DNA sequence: TGCGCCAGCAGCCCGCGGACTAGCGGGGGACCCCCCACCGGGGAGCTGTTTTTT. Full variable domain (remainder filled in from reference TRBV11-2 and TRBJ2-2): EAGVAQSPRYKIIEKRQSVAFWCNPISGHATLYWYQQILGQGPKLLIQFQNNGVVDDSQLPKDRFSAERLKGVDSTLKIQPAKLEDSAVYLCASSPRTSGGPPTGELFFGEGSRLTVL.

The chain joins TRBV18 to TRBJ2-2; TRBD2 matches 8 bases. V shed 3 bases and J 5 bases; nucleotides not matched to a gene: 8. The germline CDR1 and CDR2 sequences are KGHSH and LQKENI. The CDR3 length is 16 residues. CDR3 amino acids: CASSPPGGGLTGELFF. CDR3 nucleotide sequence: TGTGCCAGCTCACCCCCCGGCGGGGGGCTTACCGGGGAGCTGTTTTTT.

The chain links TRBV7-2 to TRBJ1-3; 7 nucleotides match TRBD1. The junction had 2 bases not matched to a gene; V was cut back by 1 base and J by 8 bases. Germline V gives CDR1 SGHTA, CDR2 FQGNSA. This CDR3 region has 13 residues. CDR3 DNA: TGTGCCAGCAGCTTAGACAGGGGAGACACCATATATTTT. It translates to CASSLDRGDTIYF.

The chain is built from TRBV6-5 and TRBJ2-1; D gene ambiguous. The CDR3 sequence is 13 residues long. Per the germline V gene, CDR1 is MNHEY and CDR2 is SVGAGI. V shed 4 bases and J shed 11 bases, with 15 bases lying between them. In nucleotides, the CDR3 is TGTGCCAGCAGTTTAAACCGCATGGATAAGCAGTTCTTC. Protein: CASSLNRMDKQFF.

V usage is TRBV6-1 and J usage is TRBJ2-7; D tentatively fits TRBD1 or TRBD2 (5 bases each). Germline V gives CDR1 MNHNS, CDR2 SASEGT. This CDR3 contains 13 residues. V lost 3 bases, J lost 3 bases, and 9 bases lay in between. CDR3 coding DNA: TGTGCCAGCAGTGACGGTGGGGGCTACGAGCAGTACTTC. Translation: CASSDGGGYEQYF.

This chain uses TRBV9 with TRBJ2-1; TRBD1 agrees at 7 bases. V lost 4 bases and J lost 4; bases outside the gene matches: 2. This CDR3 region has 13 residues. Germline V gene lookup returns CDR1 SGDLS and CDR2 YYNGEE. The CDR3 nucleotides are TGTGCCAGCAGCCCGACAGGGTACAATGAGCAGTTCTTC. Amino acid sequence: CASSPTGYNEQFF.

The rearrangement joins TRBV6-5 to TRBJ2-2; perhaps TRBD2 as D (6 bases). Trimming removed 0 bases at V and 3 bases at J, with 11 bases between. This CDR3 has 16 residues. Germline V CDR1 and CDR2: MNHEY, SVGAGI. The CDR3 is CASSYSSSGYTGELFF. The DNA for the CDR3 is TGTGCCAGCAGTTACTCGAGTAGCGGATACACCGGGGAGCTGTTTTTT.

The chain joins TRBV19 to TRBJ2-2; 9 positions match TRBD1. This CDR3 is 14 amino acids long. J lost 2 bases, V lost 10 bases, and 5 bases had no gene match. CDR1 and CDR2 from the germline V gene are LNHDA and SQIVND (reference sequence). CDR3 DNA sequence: TGTGCCACCAGGACAGGGGTCAACACCGGGGAGCTGTTTTTT. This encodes CATRTGVNTGELFF.

CDR3 in amino acids: CASSQGPSVDTQYF. The CDR3 nucleotides read TGCGCCAGCAGCCAAGGTCCCTCGGTCGATACGCAGTATTTT. The chain has TRBV4-1 and TRBJ2-3; D call uncertain. With 1 base removed from V and 6 bases from J, the gap between germline ends came to 11 bases. This CDR3 is built from 14 residues. Germline assignment: CDR1 MGHRA and CDR2 YSYEKL.

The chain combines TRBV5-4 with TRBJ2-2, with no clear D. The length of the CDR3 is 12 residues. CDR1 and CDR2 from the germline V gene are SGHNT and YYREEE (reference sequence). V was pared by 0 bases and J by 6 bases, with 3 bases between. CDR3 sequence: CASSLGAGELFF. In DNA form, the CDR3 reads TGTGCCAGCAGCTTGGGGGCCGGGGAGCTGTTTTTT.

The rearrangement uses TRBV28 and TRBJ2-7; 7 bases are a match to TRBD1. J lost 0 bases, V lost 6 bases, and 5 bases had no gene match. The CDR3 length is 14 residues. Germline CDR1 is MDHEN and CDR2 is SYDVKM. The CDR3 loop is CASRPGQNSYEQYF. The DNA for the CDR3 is TGTGCCAGCAGACCGGGACAGAACTCCTACGAGCAGTACTTC.

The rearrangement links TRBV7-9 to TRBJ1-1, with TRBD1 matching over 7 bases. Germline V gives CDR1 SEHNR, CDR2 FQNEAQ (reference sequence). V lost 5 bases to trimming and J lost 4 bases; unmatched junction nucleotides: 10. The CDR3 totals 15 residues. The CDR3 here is CASSPQGQVSTEAFF. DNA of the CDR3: TGTGCCAGCAGCCCCCAAGGACAGGTCTCCACTGAAGCTTTCTTT.

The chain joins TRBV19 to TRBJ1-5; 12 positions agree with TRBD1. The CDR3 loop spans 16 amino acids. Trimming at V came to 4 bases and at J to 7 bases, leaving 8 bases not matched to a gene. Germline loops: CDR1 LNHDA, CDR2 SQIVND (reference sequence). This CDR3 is CASSNTGTGGRQPQHF. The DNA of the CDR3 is TGTGCCAGTAGTAATACCGGGACAGGGGGCCGGCAGCCCCAGCATTTT.

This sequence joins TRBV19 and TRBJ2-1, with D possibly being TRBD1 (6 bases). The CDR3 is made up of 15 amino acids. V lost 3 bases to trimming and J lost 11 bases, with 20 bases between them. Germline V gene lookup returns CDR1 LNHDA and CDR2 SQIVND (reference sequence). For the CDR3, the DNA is TGTGCCAGTAGTATTGGCGGACAGTCGTTTGGTAAGCAGTTCTTC. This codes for CASSIGGQSFGKQFF.

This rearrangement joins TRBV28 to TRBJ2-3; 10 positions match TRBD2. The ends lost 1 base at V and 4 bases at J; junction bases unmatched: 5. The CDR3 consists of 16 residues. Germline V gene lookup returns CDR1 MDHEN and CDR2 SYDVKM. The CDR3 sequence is CASSLFPGLAADTQYF. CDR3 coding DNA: TGTGCCAGCAGTTTATTCCCCGGACTAGCGGCAGATACGCAGTATTTT.

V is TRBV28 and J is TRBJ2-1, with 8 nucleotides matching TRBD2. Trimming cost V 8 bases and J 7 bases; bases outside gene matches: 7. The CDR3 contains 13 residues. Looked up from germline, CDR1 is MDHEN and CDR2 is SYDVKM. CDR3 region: CASLTGLVNEQFF. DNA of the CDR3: TGTGCCAGCCTGACGGGACTAGTGAATGAGCAGTTCTTC.

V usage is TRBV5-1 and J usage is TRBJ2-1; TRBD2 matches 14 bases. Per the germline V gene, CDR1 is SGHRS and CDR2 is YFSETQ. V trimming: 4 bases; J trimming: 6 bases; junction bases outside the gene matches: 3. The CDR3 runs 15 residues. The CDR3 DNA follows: TGCGCCAGCAGCGTCGGGACTAGCGGGAGCAATGAGCAGTTCTTC. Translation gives CASSVGTSGSNEQFF.

The CDR3 sequence is CASSTSTGLEPQHF. CDR3 bases: TGTGCCAGTAGTACCTCGACAGGGTTAGAGCCCCAGCATTTT. This chain connects TRBV19 to TRBJ1-5, with 7 bases lining up with TRBD1. The length of the CDR3 is 14 residues. V was pared by 4 bases and J by 8 bases, with 8 bases of the junction left unmatched. Germline CDR1 LNHDA, CDR2 SQIVND (reference sequence).